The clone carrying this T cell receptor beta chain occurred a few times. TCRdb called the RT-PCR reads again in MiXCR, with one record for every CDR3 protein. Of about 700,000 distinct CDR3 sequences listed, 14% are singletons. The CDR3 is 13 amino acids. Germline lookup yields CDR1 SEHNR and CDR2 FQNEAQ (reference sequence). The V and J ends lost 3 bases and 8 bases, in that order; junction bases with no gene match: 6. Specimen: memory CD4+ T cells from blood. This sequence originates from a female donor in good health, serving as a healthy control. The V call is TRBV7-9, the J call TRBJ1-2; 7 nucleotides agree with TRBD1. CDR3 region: CASSFEGAGGYTF. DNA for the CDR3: TGTGCCAGCAGCTTCGAGGGGGCGGGAGGCTACACCTTC.